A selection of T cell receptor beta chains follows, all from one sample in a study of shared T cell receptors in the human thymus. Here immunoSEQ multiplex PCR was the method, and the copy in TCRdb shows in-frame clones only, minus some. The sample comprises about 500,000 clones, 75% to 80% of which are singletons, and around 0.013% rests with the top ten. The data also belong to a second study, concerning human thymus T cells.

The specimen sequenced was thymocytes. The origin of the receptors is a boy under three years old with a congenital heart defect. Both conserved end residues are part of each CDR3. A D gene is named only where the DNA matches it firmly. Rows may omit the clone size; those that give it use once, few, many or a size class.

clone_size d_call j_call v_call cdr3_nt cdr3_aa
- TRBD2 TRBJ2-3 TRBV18 TGTGCCAGCTCACCGGTCCTGGGGGCGGGAGCGGGGGCCACAGATACGCAGTATTTT CASSPVLGAGAGATDTQYF
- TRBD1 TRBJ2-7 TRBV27 TGTGCCAGCAGCCCCAATACGCCCCGTCGGGACAGATCCTACGAGCAGTACTTC CASSPNTPRRDRSYEQYF
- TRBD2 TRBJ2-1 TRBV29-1 TGCAGCGTTGAACCCTTTAAACGGGAGGACAATGAGCAGTTCTTC CSVEPFKREDNEQFF
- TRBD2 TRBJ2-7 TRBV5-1 TGCGCCAGCAGCTTGGCCCGAGCGGGAGGGCCCGTTTCCTACGAGCAGTACTTC CASSLARAGGPVSYEQYF
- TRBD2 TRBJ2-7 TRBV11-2 TGTGCCAGCAGCTCTCGATACACTAGCGGCACCTACGAGCAGTACTTC CASSSRYTSGTYEQYF
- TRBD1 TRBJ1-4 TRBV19 TGTGCCAGTGGAACCGGGACAGGGGGCCCTGGGGATTGTGAAAAACTGTTTTTT CASGTGTGGPGDCEKLFF
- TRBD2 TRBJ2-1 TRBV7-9 TGTGCCAGCAGCTTAGACCCGACTAGCGGGAGCTCCTACAATGAGCAGTTCTTC CASSLDPTSGSSYNEQFF
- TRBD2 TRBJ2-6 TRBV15 TGTGCCACCAGCAGAGATCCGTCCGGGACTAGCGGAGCCTCTGGGGCCAACGTCCTGACTTTC CATSRDPSGTSGASGANVLTF
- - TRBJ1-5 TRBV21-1 TGTGCCAGCCTCGCCAAAGGGACTCTTGGCAATCAGCCCCAGCATTTT CASLAKGTLGNQPQHF
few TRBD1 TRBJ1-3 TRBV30 TGTGCCTGGACGCGCCCGGACAGGAAGACCATATATTTT CAWTRPDRKTIYF
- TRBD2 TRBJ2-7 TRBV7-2 TGTGCCAGCAGCTGGCGGGAGTGGGGACTTTCCCCCTACGAGCAGTACTTC CASSWREWGLSPYEQYF